Included here is one T cell receptor beta chain sequence, with context. The antigen remains undetermined. Tagging with unique molecular identifiers was a feature of the TCR beta cDNA libraries. TCRdb reprocessed the PCR reads with MiXCR, giving one entry per CDR3 protein. The sample shows around 400,000 distinct CDR3 sequences, approximately 37% of them seen only once. This record belongs to a study of post-analysis software for immune sequencing data. General study points: Controls had lower frequencies than patients of 4 or 5 TRBV segments, which included TRBV5-6, TRBV5-1 and TRBV20-1. Samples from one preparation batch, clustered by F measure, grouped strongly together. The normalized Chao1 diversity of multiple sclerosis patients was significantly lower than that of controls.

Germline V gene sequence: CDR1 SGDLS, CDR2 YYNGEE. CDR3 size: 15 residues. The chain has TRBV9 and TRBJ2-1, with D maybe TRBD1 (6 bases). Gene TRBJ2-7 matches the end of the DNA better, so the J call may be wrong. Sequencing was carried out using blood. The receptor was derived from a girl aged 2 to 10 with multiple sclerosis. CDR3 sequence (DNA): TGTGCCAGCAGCGTAGTGGCGGACAGCCACTACGAGCAGTACTTC. Its protein is CASSVVADSHYEQYF.